The 29 T cell receptor beta chains given below trace back to one sample, sequenced in a study of control samples from healthy donors and cancer patients. The assay was immunoSEQ multiplex PCR, and TCRdb's table has in-frame clones only and misses some. The sample lists nearly 55,000 clones, around 97% seen once, with roughly 1.8% in the top ten. Sequencing was performed on blood. These receptors came from a woman in her twenties or thirties in good health.

V usage is TRBV28 and J usage is TRBJ2-6, with TRBD1 matching 9 bases. The V segment lost 5 bases and the J segment 2 bases; nucleotides outside the gene matches: 4. There are 16 residues in the CDR3. Germline V gene sequence: CDR1 MDHEN, CDR2 SYDVKM. CDR3 amino acids: CASSTGGQTGANVLTF. As DNA, the CDR3 is TGTGCCAGCAGTACAGGGGGCCAAACTGGGGCCAACGTCCTGACTTTC.

The chain recombines TRBV3-1 (or the pseudogene TRBV3-2) with TRBJ2-7, with TRBD1 identical over 11 bases. The ends lost 6 bases at V and 3 bases at J; junction bases unmatched: 4. Germline loops: CDR1 LGHDT, CDR2 YNNKEL (reference sequence). The CDR3 has 14 amino acids. The CDR3 spells CASSRTGGNYEQYF. The CDR3 coding sequence is TGTGCCAGCAGTAGGACAGGGGGCAACTACGAGCAGTACTTC.

V usage is TRBV7-3 and J usage is TRBJ1-6; TRBD1 matches 8 bases. Germline lookup yields CDR1 SGHTA and CDR2 FQGTGA. V gave up 0 bases and J gave up 8 bases; unmatched junction bases: 6. The CDR3 consists of 16 residues. The CDR3 nucleotides read TGTGCCAGCAGCTTAACCCCGGACAGGGTCCATTCACCCCTCCACTTT. Translated: CASSLTPDRVHSPLHF.

This chain joins TRBV11-3 and TRBJ2-2; no firm D call. The CDR3 has 14 amino acids. Trimming took 1 base from V and 4 from J, leaving 7 bases between them. From germline, CDR1 is SGHNT and CDR2 YENEEA. The CDR3 DNA follows: TGTGCCAGCAGCTTAGGCCTAGGCACCGGGGAGCTGTTTTTT. It yields the protein CASSLGLGTGELFF.

The chain carries TRBV9 and TRBJ2-2, with 9 bases lining up with TRBD1. This CDR3 is built from 16 residues. Unmatched junction bases numbered 9, after V lost 3 bases and J lost 6 bases. Germline V CDR1 and CDR2: SGDLS, YYNGEE. CDR3 residues: CASSASGTGFSGELFF. The CDR3 region has the DNA TGTGCCAGCAGCGCCTCCGGGACAGGGTTCTCCGGGGAGCTGTTTTTT.

This clone was recorded once. The J gene is TRBJ2-2, the V gene TRBV4-1, with a weak D call TRBD2 (6 bases). Germline lookup yields CDR1 MGHRA and CDR2 YSYEKL. The CDR3 is made up of 18 amino acids. Trimming left V 0 bases short and J 2 bases short, with 16 bases between. The CDR3 nucleotides read TGCGCCAGCAGCCAAGAGGTCCCCGGACTACTTAACACCGGGGAGCTGTTTTTT. It specifies CASSQEVPGLLNTGELFF.

This clone was counted a single time. DNA of the CDR3: TGTGCCAGCAGTTTGCAGGGGTTGAACACTGAAGCTTTCTTT. Amino acid sequence: CASSLQGLNTEAFF. The chain links TRBV27 to TRBJ1-1, with D perhaps matching TRBD1 (6 bases). Germline loops: CDR1 MNHEY, CDR2 SMNVEV (reference sequence). The CDR3 is 14 amino acids. Trimming pared 3 bases from V and 0 bases from J, leaving 8 bases between.

The chain employs TRBV6-6 and TRBJ2-3, with D possibly matching TRBD2 (6 bases). V was pared by 7 bases and J by 0 bases, with 11 bases between. The CDR3 is 14 residues long. The germline V gene has CDR1 MNHNY and CDR2 SVGAGI (reference sequence). This CDR3 is CASKTGGSTDTQYF. The CDR3 bases are TGTGCCAGCAAAACCGGAGGGAGCACAGATACGCAGTATTTT.

The rearrangement uses TRBV4-2 and TRBJ1-2; a weak D match, TRBD1 (5 bases). This CDR3 contains 16 residues. CDR1 and CDR2 (germline): LGHNA, YNFKEQ. Trimming removed 0 bases at V and 6 bases at J, with 17 bases between. The CDR3 here is CASSQDSQDNLHGYTF. The CDR3 region has the DNA TGTGCCAGCAGCCAAGATTCCCAGGACAACCTTCATGGCTACACCTTC.

J is TRBJ2-5 and V is TRBV12-2; TRBD1 is the table's D call, not checked against the DNA. TRBV12-2 is a documented pseudogene. CDR3 length: 18 amino acids. The CDR3 region has the DNA TGTGCAAGTCGCTTACCCCACCTGGCAGGGGGTGCCCAAGAGACCCAGTACTTC. Its translation: CASRLPHLAGGAQETQYF.

The chain uses TRBV6-8 and TRBJ2-1; D remains unclear. Germline CDR1 reads MNHGY; CDR2 reads SAAAGT. V lost 7 bases to trimming and J lost 1 base, with 17 bases between them. The CDR3 consists of 16 residues. This CDR3 is CASMVLRRFSYNEQFF. CDR3 DNA sequence: TGTGCCAGCATGGTTCTGAGGCGGTTTTCCTACAATGAGCAGTTCTTC.

The chain couples TRBV14 to TRBJ1-1; D might be TRBD1 (5 bases). V was trimmed by 1 base and J by 5 bases, leaving 8 bases between them. The CDR3 totals 13 residues. Germline V CDR1 and CDR2: SGHDN, FVKESK. In nucleotides, the CDR3 is TGTGCCAGCAGCCAAGCCCGGGGGACTGAAGCTTTCTTT. Its protein product is CASSQARGTEAFF.

The genes are TRBV20-1 and TRBJ2-3; TRBD2 aligns across 12 bases. Germline-derived CDR1 and CDR2 are DFQATT and SNEGSKA (reference sequence). CDR3 length: 15 residues. Trimming removed 3 bases from V and 2 bases from J; junction bases left unmatched: 3. Here the CDR3 DNA reads TGCAGTGCTAGTGGACTAGCGGGGTACACAGATACGCAGTATTTT. It translates to CSASGLAGYTDTQYF.

The gene calls are TRBV28 and TRBJ2-1; D possibly uses TRBD1 or TRBD2 (5 bases each). Germline lookup yields CDR1 MDHEN and CDR2 SYDVKM. Trimming pared 5 bases from V and 5 bases from J, leaving 10 bases between. The CDR3 consists of 13 residues. In DNA form, the CDR3 reads TGTGCCAGCAGTATGGGACGGAACAATGAGCAGTTCTTC. Encoded protein: CASSMGRNNEQFF.

The chain links TRBV18 to TRBJ2-1, with TRBD2 matching over 7 bases. Trimming cost V 6 bases and J 7 bases; bases outside gene matches: 15. The V gene's germline CDR1 is KGHSH and CDR2 LQKENI. The CDR3 contains 16 residues. CDR3 DNA sequence: TGTGCCAGCTCGGTACTGCAGGGAGGGCCAGGGAATGAGCAGTTCTTC. This codes for CASSVLQGGPGNEQFF.

V and J are TRBV24-1 and TRBJ2-2; 7 bases map to TRBD2. After removal of 5 bases from V and 7 bases from J, the junction contained 6 bases not matched to a gene. Germline lookup yields CDR1 KGHDR and CDR2 SFDVKD. This CDR3 comprises 14 residues. CDR3 sequence reads: CATSALGGNGELFF. The CDR3 DNA reads TGTGCCACCAGTGCCCTGGGGGGGAACGGGGAGCTGTTTTTT.

This chain connects TRBV3-1 (or the pseudogene TRBV3-2) to TRBJ2-7, with 8 bases identical to TRBD2. CDR3 length equals 16 residues. From germline, CDR1 is LGHDT and CDR2 YNNKEL (reference sequence). The trim removed 0 bases at V and 6 bases at J, leaving 10 bases unmatched. The CDR3 bases are TGTGCCAGCAGCCAAGAAGTACGGGAGGGGCTATTCGAGCAGTACTTC. Translated: CASSQEVREGLFEQYF.

This chain links TRBV7-2 with TRBJ2-4; 11 bases align to TRBD2. After removal of 3 bases from V and 3 bases from J, the junction contained 1 base not matched to a gene. This CDR3 has 15 amino acids. From germline, CDR1 is SGHTA and CDR2 FQGNSA. The CDR3 DNA reads TGTGCCAGCAGCTTCGGGACTAGCGGCAAAAACATTCAGTACTTC. It specifies CASSFGTSGKNIQYF.

As DNA, the CDR3 is TGTGCCAGCAGCTATGGCGTGACGAATCAGCCCCAGCATTTT. This codes for CASSYGVTNQPQHF. The genes are TRBV5-6 and TRBJ1-5; no clear D. The V end lost 3 bases, the J end lost 4 bases, and 11 bases lay between the germline ends. The CDR3 is made up of 14 amino acids. The germline V gene encodes CDR1 SGHDT and CDR2 YYEEEE.

The V gene is TRBV7-9, the J gene TRBJ2-3; 7 positions agree with TRBD1. CDR1 is SEHNR, CDR2 FQNEAQ, per germline (reference sequence). The length of the CDR3 is 16 residues. With 3 bases clipped from V and 0 bases from J, the junction kept 6 bases outside the gene matches. The CDR3 sequence: CASSFPRDRSTDTQYF. For the CDR3, the DNA is TGTGCCAGCAGCTTCCCCCGGGACAGAAGCACAGATACGCAGTATTTT.

A single count supports this clone. The chain joins TRBV28 to TRBJ1-1, with a possible D match to TRBD1 (6 bases). Trimming removed 5 bases from V and 5 bases from J, with 12 bases in between. The germline CDR1 and CDR2 sequences are MDHEN and SYDVKM. This CDR3 has 13 residues. The CDR3 DNA sequence: TGTGCCAGCAGTCCATCAGGGGAAACTGAAGCTTTCTTT. Residues: CASSPSGETEAFF.

The chain couples TRBV5-1 to TRBJ2-2; D might be TRBD1 or TRBD2, each matching 6 bases. From germline, CDR1 is SGHRS and CDR2 YFSETQ. V gave up 2 bases and J gave up 4 bases, with 12 bases separating them. CDR3 length equals 15 residues. The CDR3 reads CASSLGGGITGELFF. The CDR3, as DNA: TGCGCCAGCAGCTTAGGGGGAGGTATCACCGGGGAGCTGTTTTTT.

The V call is TRBV5-4, the J call TRBJ1-1; no clear D gene. There are 16 residues in the CDR3. Germline V lookup: CDR1 SGHNT, CDR2 YYREEE (reference sequence). Trimming stripped 0 bases from V and 1 base from J, with 13 bases between. The chain's CDR3 is CASSLGGVIGNTEAFF. The CDR3 region has the DNA TGTGCCAGCAGCTTGGGTGGGGTCATAGGGAACACTGAAGCTTTCTTT.

This clone was seen a single time. The chain is built from TRBV19 and TRBJ1-5, with D possibly matching TRBD1 (5 bases). V was cut by 6 bases and J by 7 bases, with 16 bases left in between. Germline V gene lookup returns CDR1 LNHDA and CDR2 SQIVND (reference sequence). The CDR3 is 14 amino acids. The CDR3 DNA reads TGTGCCAGTAGGATCCCGGGGGGGAGGCAGCCCCAGCATTTT. This codes for CASRIPGGRQPQHF.

Here the CDR3 reads CASSTHPLELRASTGELFF. DNA of the CDR3: TGTGCCAGTAGTACCCACCCACTAGAGCTTCGAGCGAGCACCGGGGAGCTGTTTTTT. This chain joins TRBV19 and TRBJ2-2, with D maybe TRBD2 (5 bases). CDR1 is LNHDA and CDR2 is SQIVND in the germline V gene (reference sequence). The CDR3 has 19 residues. V dropped 4 bases and J dropped 4 bases, with 25 bases sitting between them.

The V and J genes are TRBV28 and TRBJ2-7; a weak D match, TRBD2 (6 bases). This CDR3 region has 14 residues. The germline V gene encodes CDR1 MDHEN and CDR2 SYDVKM. The V gene lost 5 bases and the J gene lost 4 bases, with 15 bases spanning the gap. DNA of the CDR3: TGTGCCAGCAGTCCCAGGAGCGGGCGATACGAGCAGTACTTC. Encoded protein: CASSPRSGRYEQYF.

In this sample, this clone turned up a few times. The J gene is TRBJ2-6, the V gene TRBV5-1, with 9 bases that match TRBD1. Germline V gene sequence: CDR1 SGHRS, CDR2 YFSETQ. Trimming at V came to 1 base and at J to 1 base, leaving 12 bases not matched to a gene. The CDR3 is 20 amino acids. The CDR3 is CASSLSRQGVLVSGANVLTF. CDR3 nucleotide sequence: TGCGCCAGCAGCTTGTCGAGACAGGGGGTTTTAGTTTCTGGGGCCAACGTCCTGACTTTC. Complete variable domain (other parts from reference TRBV5-1 and TRBJ2-6): KAGVTQTPRYLIKTRGQQVTLSCSPISGHRSVSWYQQTPGQGLQFLFEYFSETQRNKGNFPGRFSGRQFSNSRSEMNVSTLELGDSALYLCASSLSRQGVLVSGANVLTFGAGSRLTVL.

The chain carries TRBV5-1 and TRBJ2-5; 9 nucleotides line up with TRBD1. Germline V gene sequence: CDR1 SGHRS, CDR2 YFSETQ. The CDR3 runs to 16 residues. The J segment lost 5 bases and the V segment lost 0 bases, leaving 8 bases of the junction unmatched. The CDR3 nucleotides are TGCGCCAGCAGCTTGGCGACAGGGGGTTTCGGGGAGACCCAGTACTTC. Amino acid sequence: CASSLATGGFGETQYF.

V usage is TRBV7-9 and J usage is TRBJ2-1; 8 nucleotides agree with TRBD2. V dropped 3 bases and J dropped 9; count of bases not matched to a gene: 7. The CDR3 is made up of 14 amino acids. Looked up from germline, CDR1 is SEHNR and CDR2 is FQNEAQ (reference sequence). In DNA, the CDR3 is TGTGCCAGCAGCTTTTCGGCGGGAGGAGGTGAGCAGTTCTTC. Encoded protein: CASSFSAGGGEQFF.